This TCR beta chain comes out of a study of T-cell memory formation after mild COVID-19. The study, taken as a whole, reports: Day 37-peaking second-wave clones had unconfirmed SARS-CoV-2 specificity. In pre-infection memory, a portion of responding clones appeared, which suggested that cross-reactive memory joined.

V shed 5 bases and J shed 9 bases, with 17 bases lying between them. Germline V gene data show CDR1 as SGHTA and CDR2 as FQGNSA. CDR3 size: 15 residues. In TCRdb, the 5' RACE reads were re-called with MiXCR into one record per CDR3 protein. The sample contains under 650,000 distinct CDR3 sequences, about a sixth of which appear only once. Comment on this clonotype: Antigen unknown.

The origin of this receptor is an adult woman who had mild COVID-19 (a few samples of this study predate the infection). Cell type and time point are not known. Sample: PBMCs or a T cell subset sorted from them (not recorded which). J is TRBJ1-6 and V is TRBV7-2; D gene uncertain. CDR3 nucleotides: TGTGCCAGCAGCCCCTCGCAACAGCCTGTTTCACCCCTCCACTTT. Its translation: CASSPSQQPVSPLHF.